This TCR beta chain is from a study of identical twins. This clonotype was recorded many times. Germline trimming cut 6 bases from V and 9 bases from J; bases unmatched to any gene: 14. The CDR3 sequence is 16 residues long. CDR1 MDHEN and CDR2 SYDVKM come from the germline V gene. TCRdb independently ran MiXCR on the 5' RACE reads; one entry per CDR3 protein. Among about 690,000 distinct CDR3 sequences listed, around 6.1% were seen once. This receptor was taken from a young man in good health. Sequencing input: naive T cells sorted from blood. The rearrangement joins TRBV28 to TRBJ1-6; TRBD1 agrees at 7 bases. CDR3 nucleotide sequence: TGTGCCAGCAGCCCAGCCGGGGACAGCTCGAGTTCACCCCTCCACTTT. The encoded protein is CASSPAGDSSSSPLHF. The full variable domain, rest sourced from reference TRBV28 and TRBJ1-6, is DVKVTQSSRYLVKRTGEKVFLECVQDMDHENMFWYRQDPGLGLRLIYFSYDVKMKEKGDIPEGYSVSREKKERFSLILESASTNQTSMYLCASSPAGDSSSSPLHFGNGTRLTVT.